A selection of T cell receptor beta chains follows, all from one sample in a study of somatic mutations in cytotoxic T cells in rheumatoid arthritis. Sequenced by immunoSEQ multiplex PCR; TCRdb stores in-frame clones only, minus some. The repertoire holds some 18,000 clones, more than 70% seen once, with 28% in the top ten. The sample was CD8+ T cells sorted from blood. Source of these receptors: an adult with rheumatoid arthritis. CDR3s include the opening cysteine and the closing phenylalanine or tryptophan. The D gene is left open where the match is weak. The listing skips clone size in some rows; elsewhere it reads once, few, many or a size class.

length,size,V,D,J,CDR3,DNA
12,once,TRBV30,.,TRBJ1-2,CAWIKAYYGYTF,TGTGCCTGGATTAAAGCCTACTATGGCTACACCTTC
13,few,TRBV30,TRBD2,TRBJ2-7,CAWSSSGGGEQYF,TGTGCCTGGAGTTCTAGCGGGGGCGGGGAGCAGTACTTC
14,few,TRBV5-4,.,TRBJ2-7,CASSPVRGAYEQYF,TGTGCCAGCAGCCCGGTGAGGGGGGCCTACGAGCAGTACTTC
13,.,TRBV30,.,TRBJ1-2,CAWSVIAGNGYTF,TGTGCCTGGAGTGTAATTGCGGGAAATGGCTACACCTTC
13,.,TRBV19,TRBD1,TRBJ2-1,CASSAGTGNEQFF,TGTGCCAGTAGTGCCGGGACAGGGAATGAGCAGTTCTTC
14,.,TRBV27,.,TRBJ1-5,CASSFGQSNQPQHF,TGTGCCAGCAGTTTTGGACAGAGCAATCAGCCCCAGCATTTT
13,.,TRBV28,TRBD1,TRBJ2-5,CASTGTGLETQYF,TGTGCCAGCACCGGGACAGGGTTAGAGACCCAGTACTTC
13,few,TRBV4-1,.,TRBJ1-5,CASSQAGYQPQHF,TGCGCCAGCAGCCAAGCCGGTTATCAGCCCCAGCATTTT
12,.,TRBV19,.,TRBJ2-3,CASSISGDTQYF,TGTGCCAGTAGTATATCTGGAGATACGCAGTATTTT
15,.,TRBV19,.,TRBJ1-2,CASSITPDPFYGYTF,TGTGCCAGTAGTATTACCCCCGACCCTTTCTATGGCTACACCTTC
12,.,TRBV11-2,.,TRBJ2-1,CASSVGPREQFF,TGTGCCAGCAGCGTGGGACCTCGGGAGCAGTTCTTC
13,.,TRBV7-9,.,TRBJ1-5,CASTDSEYQPQHF,TGTGCCAGCACCGACAGTGAGTATCAGCCCCAGCATTTT
14,.,TRBV10-3,.,TRBJ2-7,CAIRTRDGSYEQYF,TGTGCCATCAGGACCCGGGACGGCTCCTACGAGCAGTACTTC
13,.,TRBV10-3,TRBD2,TRBJ2-7,CAISDSGGYEQYF,TGTGCCATCAGTGACAGCGGGGGCTACGAGCAGTACTTC
20,.,TRBV5-4,TRBD2,TRBJ2-7,CASSGIGTSGRLPSSYEQYF,TGTGCCAGCAGCGGAATAGGGACTAGCGGGAGGCTGCCGAGCTCCTACGAGCAGTACTTC
16,.,TRBV27,TRBD1,TRBJ2-1,CASSGTGEASYNEQFF,TGTGCCAGCAGCGGGACAGGGGAGGCATCCTACAATGAGCAGTTCTTC
13,few,TRBV6-1,.,TRBJ2-5,CASRGGDQETQYF,TGTGCCAGCAGAGGGGGGGACCAAGAGACCCAGTACTTC
15,.,TRBV15,TRBD1,TRBJ1-6,CATSSDRQGRGPLHF,TGTGCCACCAGCAGCGACCGACAGGGCCGGGGGCCCCTCCACTTT
15,once,TRBV19,TRBD1,TRBJ1-2,CASSIGQGSNYGYTF,TGTGCCAGTAGTATCGGACAGGGATCCAACTATGGCTACACCTTC
16,.,TRBV5-4,.,TRBJ2-7,CASSTPGDPSSYEQYF,TGTGCCAGCAGCACACCGGGGGACCCGAGCTCCTACGAGCAGTACTTC
15,.,TRBV27,.,TRBJ1-1,CASSLGVSLNTEAFF,TGTGCCAGCAGCCTCGGGGTTAGCTTGAACACTGAAGCTTTCTTT
16,.,TRBV5-6,TRBD2,TRBJ2-7,CASSLGGLAVTYEQYF,TGTGCCAGCAGCTTGGGAGGACTAGCGGTTACCTACGAGCAGTACTTC
15,few,TRBV2,.,TRBJ1-2,CASSENEVRRDGYTF,TGTGCCAGCAGTGAAAATGAGGTGCGTAGAGATGGCTACACCTTC
14,few,TRBV7-9,.,TRBJ2-7,CASSLDSPLVEQYF,TGTGCCAGCAGCTTAGATTCCCCATTGGTAGAGCAGTACTTC
12,.,TRBV11-2,.,TRBJ1-5,CASSSIGQPQHF,TGTGCCAGCAGCTCGATAGGGCAGCCCCAGCATTTT
15,.,TRBV28,.,TRBJ2-3,CASSRREDQTDTQYF,TGTGCCAGCAGTCGTAGGGAGGATCAGACAGATACGCAGTATTTT
15,.,TRBV7-9,TRBD2,TRBJ2-7,CASSFLGTSTYEQYF,TGTGCCAGCAGTTTCCTCGGGACTAGTACCTACGAGCAGTACTTC
15,once,TRBV6-6,TRBD2,TRBJ2-2,CASTKAGADTGELFF,TGTGCCAGCACCAAAGCGGGGGCGGACACCGGGGAGCTGTTTTTT
15,.,TRBV13,TRBD1,TRBJ1-3,CASSFTGGSGNTIYF,TGTGCCAGCAGTTTTACAGGGGGCTCTGGAAACACCATATATTTT
11,.,TRBV7-9,.,TRBJ1-1,CASSLAAEAFF,TGTGCCAGCAGCTTAGCAGCTGAAGCTTTCTTT
13,few,TRBV30,.,TRBJ2-5,CAWSGRRGETQYF,TGTGCCTGGAGTGGGCGGAGGGGGGAGACCCAGTACTTC
16,.,TRBV13,.,TRBJ2-5,CASSLEAWGQQETQYF,TGTGCCAGCAGCTTAGAGGCATGGGGGCAGCAAGAGACCCAGTACTTC
14,.,TRBV10-1,.,TRBJ2-3,CATRGGASTDTQYF,TGCGCCACCAGGGGGGGCGCCAGCACAGATACGCAGTATTTT
15,.,TRBV27,.,TRBJ2-3,CASSSIAGWGDTQYF,TGTGCCAGCAGTTCTATTGCAGGCTGGGGAGATACGCAGTATTTT
14,.,TRBV7-6,.,TRBJ2-6,CASSPLPGANVLTF,TGTGCCAGCAGCCCTCTCCCCGGGGCCAACGTCCTGACTTTC
16,.,TRBV7-5,.,TRBJ1-5,CVRSFGTGDSNQPQHF,TGTGTCAGAAGCTTTGGGACAGGAGATAGCAATCAGCCCCAGCATTTT
15,.,TRBV9,.,TRBJ2-7,CASSVDLAEPYEQYF,TGTGCCAGCAGCGTAGATCTGGCTGAACCCTACGAGCAGTACTTC
17,.,TRBV7-9,TRBD1,TRBJ1-4,CASSLGRTGGAHEKLFF,TGTGCCAGCAGCTTAGGCCGCACAGGGGGCGCGCATGAAAAACTGTTTTTT
14,.,TRBV5-6,.,TRBJ1-2,CASSPRRLVGGYTF,TGTGCCAGCAGCCCCCGAAGGTTAGTCGGTGGCTACACCTTC
15,.,TRBV5-6,.,TRBJ2-7,CASSSSRSPDWEQYF,TGTGCCAGCAGCTCTTCTAGGTCCCCGGATTGGGAGCAGTACTTC
12,once,TRBV11-3,.,TRBJ2-7,CASRARGYEQYF,TGTGCCAGCAGGGCTCGTGGCTACGAGCAGTACTTC
15,.,TRBV6-6,.,TRBJ2-7,CASSPGSGPPYEQYF,TGTGCCAGCAGCCCTGGGTCAGGGCCTCCCTACGAGCAGTACTTC
15,.,TRBV11-2,.,TRBJ2-7,CASSLDLYGRYEQYF,TGTGCCAGCAGCTTAGATTTATATGGACGCTACGAGCAGTACTTC
15,.,TRBV5-4,.,TRBJ2-1,CASSLYDSENNEQFF,TGTGCCAGCAGCTTGTATGACTCGGAAAACAATGAGCAGTTCTTC
14,once,TRBV4-2,.,TRBJ1-5,CASSEGVRGMPQHF,TGTGCCAGCAGCGAAGGAGTGCGAGGGATGCCCCAGCATTTT
18,.,TRBV4-1,TRBD2,TRBJ2-5,CASSQLSPGLAVQETQYF,TGCGCCAGCAGCCAGCTTAGCCCCGGACTAGCGGTCCAAGAGACCCAGTACTTC
17,once,TRBV7-9,.,TRBJ2-1,CASSPLNPGPGVNEQFF,TGTGCCAGCAGCCCCCTCAATCCGGGGCCTGGGGTGAATGAGCAGTTCTTC
15,.,TRBV5-6,TRBD2,TRBJ2-7,CASSGDGRALYEQYF,TGTGCCAGCAGCGGGGACGGGAGGGCCCTCTACGAGCAGTACTTC
11,once,TRBV28,.,TRBJ1-1,CACREGTEAFF,TGTGCCTGCAGGGAGGGCACTGAAGCTTTCTTT
10,.,TRBV19,.,TRBJ2-5,CASSGETQYF,TGTGCCAGTAGTGGCGAGACCCAGTACTTC
13,.,TRBV27,TRBD1,TRBJ2-1,CASSITGGSEQFF,TGTGCCAGCAGTATAACAGGGGGGAGTGAGCAGTTCTTC
15,.,TRBV30,.,TRBJ1-1,CAWSRPRQVNTEAFF,TGTGCCTGGAGCAGGCCCCGACAGGTGAACACTGAAGCTTTCTTT
15,.,TRBV5-6,TRBD1,TRBJ1-2,CASSPGQGLLYGYTF,TGTGCCAGCAGTCCAGGACAGGGCCTCCTCTATGGCTACACCTTC
14,.,TRBV13,.,TRBJ1-2,CASSLESESYGYTF,TGTGCCAGCAGCTTAGAGAGTGAGTCCTATGGCTACACCTTC
14,.,TRBV15,.,TRBJ1-1,CATSRGFLNTEAFF,TGTGCCACCAGCAGAGGGTTCCTGAACACTGAAGCTTTCTTT
13,.,TRBV10-1,.,TRBJ1-6,CASSEDLGSPLHF,TGCGCCAGCAGTGAGGATCTAGGCTCACCCCTCCACTTT
14,.,TRBV19,.,TRBJ1-1,CASNSGGLNTEAFF,TGTGCCAGTAATTCGGGCGGCCTGAACACTGAAGCTTTCTTT